This T cell receptor (beta chain) originates from a study of regulatory T cells in long-lasting Graves disease. Study findings and constraints: For persistent Graves' patients, TCR diversity was lower than for newly diagnosed ones.

The time point is: newly diagnosed GD, antithyroid drugs for less than 3 months. TCR sequences were obtained from RNA taken from PBMCs. An endocrinology department in Xi'an, China, recruited the patients. Points on this clonotype: No antigen is known for it.

The V and J ends lost 1 base and 1 base respectively, with 12 bases between them. CDR1 and CDR2 from the germline V gene are KGHSH and LQKENI. This CDR3 is 16 amino acids long. TCR beta libraries were built with iRepertoire HTBI primers and Arm-PCR of CDR3 regions. Each CDR3 protein is one row after TCRdb ran MiXCR on the multiplex PCR reads. This sample has 350,000 to 550,000 distinct CDR3 sequences; 14% occur once, and the top ten carry 17%. These records were also assigned to another study, of T cells in Graves' hyperthyroidism and ophthalmopathy. Turning to that study: In patients aged 18 to 65, hyperthyroidism was newly diagnosed, with duration under 2 months.

The V gene is TRBV18, the J gene TRBJ2-3; no clear D gene. This TCR was sampled from a woman aged 45-60 years with Graves disease. This specimen was peripheral blood mononuclear cells (PBMCs), taken at new diagnosis, from a patient treated with antithyroid drugs. CDR3 in amino acids: CASSPRLGARTDTQYF. CDR3 DNA: TGTGCCAGCTCACCACGTTTGGGTGCCCGCACAGATACGCAGTATTTT.